The sequence of this T cell receptor (beta chain) was determined in a study of blood T cell repertoires in COVID-19. With 4 bases clipped from V and 4 bases from J, the junction kept 20 bases outside the gene matches. CDR3 size: 20 residues. The germline V gene has CDR1 SGHRS and CDR2 YFSETQ. The method was immunoSEQ multiplex PCR; TCRdb's version includes in-frame clones alone and lacks a portion of them. In the table there are roughly 73,000 clones, nearly 90% of which are singletons. The chain carries TRBV5-1 and TRBJ2-1; 10 bases fit TRBD2. The sequenced material came from peripheral blood. The clonotype originates from a man in his 70s with active or convalescent COVID-19. The CDR3 coding sequence is TGCGCCAGCAGCCCGGAAGGGAGGGCTAGCGGGGGCGTTCTGTACAATGAGCAGTTCTTC. Protein sequence: CASSPEGRASGGVLYNEQFF.